The rows below give T cell receptor beta chains drawn from one sample of a study of cytomegalovirus exposure and HLA in healthy donors. Sequencing was performed with immunoSEQ multiplex PCR; in TCRdb, only in-frame clones are kept and a portion is missing. The table records about 160,000 clones, approximately 80% of them present only once. Sequenced input: PBMCs. Every receptor here comes from a woman between 35 and 50 years old in good health and CMV-seropositive. CDR3s include the opening cysteine and the closing phenylalanine or tryptophan. Fields, in order: D gene, clone size, V gene, J gene, CDR3 DNA, CDR3 protein. A D gene is named only where the DNA matches it firmly. The size of a clone is reported for some rows only, either as once, few or many, or as a class for expanded clones.

-	few	TRBV5-6	TRBJ1-2	TGTGCCAGCAGCTTGGACAGGAACTATGGCTACACCTTC	CASSLDRNYGYTF
-	-	TRBV5-1	TRBJ2-5	TGCGCCAGCAGCTTGGTGCGGCCAGGGCAAGAGACCCAGTACTTC	CASSLVRPGQETQYF
-	-	TRBV11-1	TRBJ1-1	TGTGCCAGCAGCCGCGGCGGGAGGAACACTGAAGCTTTCTTT	CASSRGGRNTEAFF
TRBD2	-	TRBV13	TRBJ2-5	TGTGCCAGCAGCTTAAGCGGGGGGACTCAAGAGACCCAGTACTTC	CASSLSGGTQETQYF
-	-	TRBV19	TRBJ2-1	TGTGCCAGTAGGAGCGGGCGGTCAGGCAAAGTTTACAATGAGCAGTTCTTC	CASRSGRSGKVYNEQFF
-	-	TRBV21-1	TRBJ2-1	TGTGCCAGCAGCAAAGTTAGAGATAAAATGACACGCTTCTTC	CASSKVRDKMTRFF
-	-	TRBV29-1	TRBJ2-5	TGCAGCGTTGGGCCCGGGGAAGAGACCCAGTACTTC	CSVGPGEETQYF
TRBD2	-	TRBV5-1	TRBJ2-2	TGCGCCAGCAGCCCGTCGGGACTAGCGACGGTCGGGGAGCTGTTTTTT	CASSPSGLATVGELFF
-	-	TRBV7-8	TRBJ1-1	TGTGCCAGCAGCTCGGGACTCACGAACACTGAAGCTTTCTTT	CASSSGLTNTEAFF
-	-	TRBV5-3	TRBJ1-6	TGTGCCAGAAGCTTTGCCAGGGGAAGTTCACCCCTCCACTTT	CARSFARGSSPLHF
-	-	TRBV10-2	TRBJ1-3	TGCGCCAGCAGTGAGTTGGGGGCGGGGGCGACCTCTGGAAACACCATATATTTT	CASSELGAGATSGNTIYF
-	-	TRBV15	TRBJ1-5	TGTGCCACCAGGCAGGGTAGCAATCAGCCCCAGCATTTT	CATRQGSNQPQHF
TRBD1	-	TRBV5-1	TRBJ1-2	TGCGCCAGCAGCTTGTGGGGACAGGGGGCGAGGGCTAACTATGGCTACACCTTC	CASSLWGQGARANYGYTF
-	-	TRBV28	TRBJ1-5	TGTGCCAGCAGTCAGGGGTTGGGCAATCAGCCCCAGCATTTT	CASSQGLGNQPQHF
TRBD1	few	TRBV6-5	TRBJ1-2	TGTGCCAGCAGTGACTCCGGGACAGGTTCCTATGGCTACACCTTC	CASSDSGTGSYGYTF
-	-	TRBV9	TRBJ2-7	TGTGCCAGCAGCGTAGCATCTGGGGCATACTACGAGCAGTACTTC	CASSVASGAYYEQYF
TRBD2	-	TRBV2	TRBJ2-1	TGTGCCAGCATCACCTCAGAACTAGCGGGGGCCTCCAATGAGCAGTTCTTC	CASITSELAGASNEQFF
-	-	TRBV6-5	TRBJ2-2	TGTGCCAGCAGTTTTGCGGAACCCACCGGGGAGCTGTTTTTT	CASSFAEPTGELFF
-	-	TRBV30	TRBJ1-2	TGTGCCTGGAGGCAAGCAGGGTCTTATGGCTACACCTTC	CAWRQAGSYGYTF
TRBD2	once	TRBV4-2	TRBJ2-3	TGTGCCAGCAGCCAAGGGGGGCGGGGGGCCCTAGATACGCAGTATTTT	CASSQGGRGALDTQYF
-	-	TRBV4-3	TRBJ2-3	TGCGCCAGCAGCCAAGGACTCACGGGGACAACAGATACGCAGTATTTT	CASSQGLTGTTDTQYF
TRBD2	-	TRBV5-4	TRBJ2-3	TGTGCCAGCAGCGTACCCAGGTCGCGGGGGACCAACACAGATACGCAGTATTTT	CASSVPRSRGTNTDTQYF
-	-	TRBV2	TRBJ1-2	TGTGCCAACATTATAAGGTACAGTAGGTTTTATGGCTACACCTTC	CANIIRYSRFYGYTF
TRBD2	once	TRBV28	TRBJ2-2	TGTGCCAGCAGTTTAGCGACTAGCGGGGGGTCCGGGGAGCTGTTTTTT	CASSLATSGGSGELFF
TRBD1	-	TRBV7-9	TRBJ2-2	TGTGCCAGCAGCCGAGCACAGGGGTGGAACACCGGGGAGCTGTTTTTT	CASSRAQGWNTGELFF
-	-	TRBV6-1	TRBJ2-7	TGTGCCAGCAGTGAAGCTATACACTACGAGCAGTACTTC	CASSEAIHYEQYF
-	-	TRBV6-5	TRBJ2-1	TGTGCCAGCAGTTACACAACAGGGTATGAGCAGTTCTTC	CASSYTTGYEQFF
-	-	TRBV28	TRBJ2-7	TGTGCCAGTCTAGGGGGCTACGAGCAGTACTTC	CASLGGYEQYF
-	once	TRBV5-5	TRBJ1-5	TGTGCCAGCAGCTTGACAGCCCCCGGGCCCCAGCATTTT	CASSLTAPGPQHF
TRBD1	-	TRBV18	TRBJ2-7	TGTGCCAGCTCACGACAGGGTTACGAGCAGTACTTC	CASSRQGYEQYF
-	-	TRBV28	TRBJ2-3	TGTGCCAGCAGTTGGCTAGACGGGAGCTCAGATACGCAGTATTTT	CASSWLDGSSDTQYF
TRBD1	few	TRBV15	TRBJ1-4	TGTGCCACCAGCAGACAACAGGGGGGAAGTGAAAAACTGTTTTTT	CATSRQQGGSEKLFF
-	once	TRBV9	TRBJ1-1	TGTGCCAGCAGCGTCGAACCAGACTTGAGGGTCACTGAAGCTTTCTTT	CASSVEPDLRVTEAFF
-	few	TRBV7-9	TRBJ1-2	TGTGCCAGCAGCTTTGACGCGCCTAGCAATAACTATGGCTACACCTTC	CASSFDAPSNNYGYTF
-	-	TRBV30	TRBJ1-1	TGTGCCTGGAGTCGGAGGGAGGACACTGAAGCTTTCTTT	CAWSRREDTEAFF
-	-	TRBV7-8	TRBJ1-4	TGTGCCAGCAGCTTAGCATCACTTAATGAAAAACTGTTTTTT	CASSLASLNEKLFF
-	-	TRBV15	TRBJ1-6	TGTGCCACCAGCAGAGAACAGAACTATAATTCACCCCTCCACTTT	CATSREQNYNSPLHF
-	-	TRBV6-4	TRBJ1-6	TGTGCCAGCAGTGAGGTGGGCTTCTCTTCACCCCTCCACTTT	CASSEVGFSSPLHF